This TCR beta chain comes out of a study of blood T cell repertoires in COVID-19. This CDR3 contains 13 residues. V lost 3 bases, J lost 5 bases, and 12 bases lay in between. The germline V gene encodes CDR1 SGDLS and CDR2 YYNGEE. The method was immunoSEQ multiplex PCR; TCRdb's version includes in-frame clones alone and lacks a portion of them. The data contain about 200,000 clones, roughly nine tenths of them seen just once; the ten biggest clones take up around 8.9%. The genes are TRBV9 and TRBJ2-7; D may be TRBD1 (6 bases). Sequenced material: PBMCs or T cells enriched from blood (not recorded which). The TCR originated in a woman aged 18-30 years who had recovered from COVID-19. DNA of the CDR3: TGTGCCAGCAGCGAACAGGGTTTTGACGAGCAGTACTTC. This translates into CASSEQGFDEQYF.